The entry that follows covers one T cell receptor (beta chain) sequence. Its antigen is unidentified. The V gene's germline CDR1 is SGHRS and CDR2 YFSETQ. CDR3 length: 14 amino acids. This sample is part of a study of T cells expressing NK-cell markers. Study results and limitations: Among a handful of donors, these clonotypes also ranked first in the CD3+CD56-NKG2C+ fraction.

TCRdb re-called the 5' RACE reads and catalogs CDR3 proteins one per entry, DNA excluded. This sample's table reports about 540,000 distinct CDR3 sequences. The clonotype comes from a man younger than 35 in good health. Sequenced: blood T cells: a sorted CD56 or NKG2C T cell subset, CD4+ or CD8+ T cells, or bulk PBMC T cells (not recorded which). The chain recombines TRBV5-1 with TRBJ2-7; TCRdb's assignment of TRBD2 cannot be checked, as there is no DNA. The CDR3 protein is CASAPGSGGYEQYF.